One sample yielded the 22 T cell receptor beta chains listed below, sequenced in a study of shared clonotypes between healthy human individuals. The data were produced by immunoSEQ multiplex PCR, yet TCRdb's version contains in-frame clones alone and is incomplete. The sample holds 110,000 or so clones, 55% to 80% seen once. Sequencing used memory CD8+ T cells sorted from blood. Subset meaning: CD45RO+ cells pooled with CCR7-negative TemRA cells. The receptors derive from a young woman in good health.

This chain uses TRBV5-3 with TRBJ2-7; no clear D. TRBV5-3 has ORF status, its function being uncertain. V lost 6 bases, J lost 2 bases, and 18 bases lay in between. The CDR3 has 15 amino acids. CDR3 amino acids: CARIMVWAAPYEQYF. Here the CDR3 DNA reads TGTGCCAGAATTATGGTTTGGGCAGCACCCTACGAGCAGTACTTC.

This rearrangement joins TRBV28 to TRBJ2-2; D perhaps matches TRBD1 (8 bases). CDR3 length: 14 amino acids. CDR1 and CDR2 from the germline V gene are MDHEN and SYDVKM. V was pared by 7 bases and J by 7 bases, with 16 bases between. CDR3 sequence: CASITTGEGGELFF. In DNA, the CDR3 is TGTGCCAGCATCACGACAGGGGAGGGCGGGGAGCTGTTTTTT.

The J gene is TRBJ1-5, the V gene TRBV1. TRBV1 is recorded as a pseudogene. This CDR3 has 13 residues. The CDR3 loop is CTSSPSGNQPQHF. CDR3 nucleotide sequence: TGCACCAGCAGCCCGTCGGGGAATCAGCCCCAGCATTTT.

The chain employs TRBV7-9 and TRBJ2-3, with D possibly matching TRBD2 (5 bases). CDR1 is SEHNR, CDR2 FQNEAQ, per germline (reference sequence). Trimming shortened V by 5 bases and J by 7 bases, and 22 bases separated the two germline ends. The CDR3 sequence is 16 residues long. CDR3 sequence (DNA): TGTGCCAGCAGCCCTCAGGAGCGGCTCCTGGGTAATACGCAGTATTTT. It specifies CASSPQERLLGNTQYF. Full variable domain (rest looked up from reference TRBV7-9 and TRBJ2-3): DTGVSQNPRHKITKRGQNVTFRCDPISEHNRLYWYRQTLGQGPEFLTYFQNEAQLEKSRLLSDRFSAERPKGSFSTLEIQRTEQGDSAMYLCASSPQERLLGNTQYFGPGTRLTVL.

The rearrangement links TRBV2 to TRBJ1-2; D possibly corresponds to TRBD1 (5 bases). Germline CDR1 is SNHLY and CDR2 is FYNNEI. The CDR3 length is 13 residues. V lost 11 bases and J 4 bases, leaving 17 bases between the germline ends. CDR3: CAFPQTAGYGYTF. The CDR3 DNA reads TGTGCCTTCCCTCAGACAGCGGGCTATGGCTACACCTTC.

A word on this clone: A far larger clone is off by one base, so a read error is likely. The V call is TRBV6-4, the J call TRBJ2-2, with 9 bases aligning to TRBD1. The CDR3 consists of 17 residues. V dropped 6 bases and J dropped 4; count of bases not matched to a gene: 12. Germline V gene data show CDR1 as MRHNA and CDR2 as SNTAGT. CDR3 in amino acids: CASSEGLRQGGTGELFF. CDR3 DNA: TGTGCCAGCAGCGAAGGCTTAAGACAGGGGGGCACCGGGGAGCTGTTTTTT.

This clone has more than one count but fewer than ten. The V and J genes are TRBV28 and TRBJ2-1, with a possible D match to TRBD2 (6 bases). Per the germline V gene, CDR1 is MDHEN and CDR2 is SYDVKM. The V end lost 2 bases, the J end lost 0 bases, and 17 bases lay between the germline ends. CDR3 length equals 18 residues. The CDR3 protein is CASSLITGRESSYNEQFF. In DNA, the CDR3 is TGTGCCAGCAGTTTAATTACGGGTCGGGAGAGCTCCTACAATGAGCAGTTCTTC.

This chain joins TRBV9 and TRBJ2-5, with D possibly called TRBD1 or TRBD2 (6 bases each). The CDR3 spans 14 residues. CDR1 is SGDLS and CDR2 is YYNGEE in the germline V gene. V was clipped by 3 bases and J by 1 base, with 10 bases between them. In DNA, the CDR3 is TGTGCCAGCAGCGAGGGGGGCAGCCAAGAGACCCAGTACTTC. It specifies CASSEGGSQETQYF.

The chain couples TRBV13 to TRBJ2-7, with TRBD2 matching over 10 bases. V was pared by 6 bases and J by 1 base, with 6 bases of the junction left unmatched. The CDR3 consists of 15 residues. The germline CDR1 and CDR2 sequences are PRHDT and FYEKMQ (reference sequence). This CDR3 is CASSEEAGGSYEQYF. The CDR3 nucleotides read TGTGCCAGCAGTGAAGAAGCGGGAGGGTCCTACGAGCAGTACTTC.

J is TRBJ2-7 and V is TRBV11-2; 7 positions match TRBD2. The V segment lost 3 bases and the J segment 0 bases; nucleotides outside the gene matches: 8. Germline CDR1 and CDR2: SGHAT and FQNNGV. The CDR3 is made up of 16 amino acids. The CDR3 protein is CASSLGGWRDSYEQYF. DNA of the CDR3: TGTGCCAGCAGCTTGGGAGGGTGGCGGGACTCCTACGAGCAGTACTTC. The variable domain in full, with the rest retrieved from reference TRBV11-2 and TRBJ2-7, is EAGVAQSPRYKIIEKRQSVAFWCNPISGHATLYWYQQILGQGPKLLIQFQNNGVVDDSQLPKDRFSAERLKGVDSTLKIQPAKLEDSAVYLCASSLGGWRDSYEQYFGPGTRLTVT.

The chain is built from TRBV5-1 and TRBJ2-1; 7 nucleotides match TRBD2. The CDR3 is made up of 19 amino acids. J gave up 2 bases and V 0 bases, and 14 bases lay outside the gene matches. Germline values: CDR1 SGHRS, CDR2 YFSETQ. In DNA, the CDR3 is TGCGCCAGCAGCTTGGTCGGCAGGGTCGGGAGGTGCCCCTACAATGAGCAGTTCTTC. Its translation: CASSLVGRVGRCPYNEQFF.

This clone was observed once. The chain recombines TRBV7-8 with TRBJ2-7; the D gene is possibly TRBD2 (6 bases). The CDR3 loop spans 16 amino acids. The germline CDR1 and CDR2 sequences are SGHVS and FQNEAQ. Trimming removed 5 bases from V and 0 bases from J, with 17 bases in between. CDR3 residues: CASSLHRDGGSYEQYF. DNA for the CDR3: TGTGCCAGCAGCCTGCACCGGGACGGGGGCTCCTACGAGCAGTACTTC.

Remarks on this clone: Other nucleotide sequences from this sample produce the same CDR3. The rearrangement uses TRBV5-1 and TRBJ2-1; TRBD2 might be the D (6 bases). Trimming cost V 2 bases and J 7 bases, with 13 bases left between them. The germline V gene has CDR1 SGHRS and CDR2 YFSETQ. The CDR3 has 14 residues. The CDR3 nucleotides are TGCGCCAGCAGCTTAGTACTAGCAGAGAATGAGCAGTTCTTC. This encodes CASSLVLAENEQFF.

A note on this clone: At one of its ends the junction is not consistent with the germline gene, which may arise from a read error. This sequence joins TRBV27 and TRBJ2-7; TRBD2 agrees at 7 bases. In germline, CDR1 is MNHEY, CDR2 SMNVEV (reference sequence). There are 14 residues in the CDR3. This CDR3 reads CAISGREGLAVSYF. As DNA, the CDR3 is TGTGCCATCAGTGGCCGAGAGGGGCTAGCGGTCTCATACTTC.

This clone turned up a few times. The rearrangement joins TRBV2 to TRBJ1-2; D is unclear. Trimming left V 2 bases short and J 3 bases short, with 10 bases between. The germline V gene encodes CDR1 SNHLY and CDR2 FYNNEI. This CDR3 region has 14 residues. CDR3 amino acids: CASSERSSYYGYTF. The CDR3 DNA sequence: TGTGCCAGCAGTGAACGATCGTCATACTATGGCTACACCTTC.

This clone was seen just once. The rearrangement links TRBV4-1 to TRBJ1-4, with TRBD1 matching 7 bases. This CDR3 contains 17 residues. Unmatched junction bases numbered 5, after V lost 1 base and J lost 0 bases. Germline-derived CDR1 and CDR2 are MGHRA and YSYEKL. In DNA, the CDR3 is TGCGCCAGCAGCCAAGGCTCAGGGGGAACAACTAATGAAAAACTGTTTTTT. This gives the protein CASSQGSGGTTNEKLFF.

This chain connects TRBV27 to TRBJ2-7, with 7 bases matching TRBD2. The J segment lost 4 bases and the V segment lost 3 bases, leaving 12 bases of the junction unmatched. Germline CDR1 and CDR2: MNHEY and SMNVEV (reference sequence). The CDR3 length is 16 residues. CDR3 DNA: TGTGCCAGCAGTTTGGAGCGGCGGGAGAAAACTTACGAGCAGTACTTC. Protein product: CASSLERREKTYEQYF.

The chain is built from TRBV6-4 and TRBJ1-4; D is unresolved. The CDR3 length is 14 residues. CDR1 and CDR2 from the germline V gene are MRHNA and SNTAGT. Trimming removed 2 bases at V and 5 bases at J, with 9 bases between. CDR3 DNA: TGTGCCAGCAGTGACGGACGAGAGAATGAAAAACTGTTTTTT. Residues: CASSDGRENEKLFF.

The rearrangement uses TRBV9 and TRBJ2-7; 7 bases map to TRBD1. Germline lookup yields CDR1 SGDLS and CDR2 YYNGEE. The CDR3 contains 14 residues. J was trimmed by 7 bases and V by 4 bases; bases with no gene match: 11. CDR3 bases: TGTGCCAGCAGCTCCGGGACAGTTAAAGGAGAGCAGTACTTC. Its translation: CASSSGTVKGEQYF.

The CDR3 nucleotides are TGTGCCAGCAGTGAGGAAGGACAGGGCGGATACGAGCAGTACTTC. It specifies CASSEEGQGGYEQYF. The chain employs TRBV6-1 and TRBJ2-7, with TRBD1 matching over 8 bases. Germline trimming cut 3 bases from V and 4 bases from J; bases unmatched to any gene: 8. In germline, CDR1 is MNHNS, CDR2 SASEGT. CDR3 length equals 15 residues.

The V and J genes are TRBV11-2 and TRBJ2-1; D may be TRBD2 (6 bases). CDR1 and CDR2 from the germline V gene are SGHAT and FQNNGV. There are 17 residues in the CDR3. Trimming removed 11 bases at V and 6 bases at J, with 29 bases between. The CDR3 loop is CAPPRDCSSKISNEQFF. In nucleotides, the CDR3 is TGTGCCCCCCCCCGGGACTGCTCCTCTAAAATCTCCAATGAGCAGTTCTTC. The full variable domain, rest sourced from reference TRBV11-2 and TRBJ2-1, is EAGVAQSPRYKIIEKRQSVAFWCNPISGHATLYWYQQILGQGPKLLIQFQNNGVVDDSQLPKDRFSAERLKGVDSTLKIQPAKLEDSAVYLCAPPRDCSSKISNEQFFGPGTRLTVL.

With respect to this clone: This sample also contains other DNA sequences that code for the same CDR3. The genes are TRBV15 and TRBJ1-4; D gene ambiguous. The V end was cut by 0 bases, the J end by 0 bases, with 8 bases between. CDR1 is LNHNV, CDR2 YYDKDF, per germline (reference sequence). The CDR3 spans 16 residues. CDR3 loop: CATSRDPSATNEKLFF. The CDR3 bases are TGTGCCACCAGCAGAGACCCCTCTGCAACTAATGAAAAACTGTTTTTT.